This T cell receptor (beta chain) was documented in a study of cytotoxic CD8 clonotypes in ibrutinib-treated CLL. Study context: Responses comprised around 24 partial and 2 complete; at median around 67 months, approximately 15 remained remitted and some twelve progressed.

Concerning this clone: No antigen is known for it.

Cryopreserved PBMCs supplied around 1.8 micrograms of genomic DNA for TCR beta libraries. The CDR3 length is 13 residues. Germline V gene data show CDR1 as SGHRS and CDR2 as YFSETQ. V lost 7 bases and J lost 5, with 16 bases in between. Whole-study results and caveats: Clonality was higher at baseline than in age-matched healthy donors and tracked circulating CD8+ T-cell counts.

Investigators sought sequencing depths of between 1 in 200,000 and 1 in 1 million T cells. The method was immunoSEQ multiplex PCR; TCRdb's version includes in-frame clones alone and lacks a portion of them. The table lists hundreds of thousands of clones, 70% to 75% of them singletons. The sequences come from PBMCs, collected after 12 months of ibrutinib treatment. The source is a human donor with chronic lymphocytic leukemia. V is TRBV5-1 and J is TRBJ2-7, with D perhaps matching TRBD2 (6 bases). CDR3 loop: CASAGAGLHEQYF. Here the CDR3 DNA reads TGCGCCAGCGCCGGGGCGGGACTCCACGAGCAGTACTTC.